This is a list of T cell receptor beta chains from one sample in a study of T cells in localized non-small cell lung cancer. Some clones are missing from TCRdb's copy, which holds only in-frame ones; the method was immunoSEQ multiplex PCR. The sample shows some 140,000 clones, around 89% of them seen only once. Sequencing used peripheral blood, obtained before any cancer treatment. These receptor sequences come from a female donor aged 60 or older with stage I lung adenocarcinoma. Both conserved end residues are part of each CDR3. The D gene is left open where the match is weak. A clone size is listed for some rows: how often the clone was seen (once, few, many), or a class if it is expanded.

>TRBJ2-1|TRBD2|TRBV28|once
TGTGCCAGCAGTTTAAGGCGAAGGCTAGCGGGAGGCAATGAGCAGTTCTTC
CASSLRRRLAGGNEQFF
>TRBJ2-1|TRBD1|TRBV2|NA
TGTGCCAGCATAGAGGGGGCGACCTACAATGAGCAGTTCTTC
CASIEGATYNEQFF
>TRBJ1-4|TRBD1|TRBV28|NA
TGTGCCGGAACTGACAGGGCTAATGAAAAACTGTTTTTT
CAGTDRANEKLFF
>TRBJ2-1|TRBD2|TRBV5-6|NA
TGTGCCAGCAGCTTCGGCGGGAGGGGGGATGAGCAGTTCTTC
CASSFGGRGDEQFF
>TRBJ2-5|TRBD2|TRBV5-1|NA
TGCGCCAGCAGCATCGCAGCGGGAGCCACAGAGACCCAGTACTTC
CASSIAAGATETQYF
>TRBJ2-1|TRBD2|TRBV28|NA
TGTGCCAGCAGTACAGGGACTAGCGGGAGCGATGAGCAGTTCTTC
CASSTGTSGSDEQFF
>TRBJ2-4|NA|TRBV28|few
TGTGCCAGCAGCCGAGAGTCCAAAAACATTCAGTACTTC
CASSRESKNIQYF
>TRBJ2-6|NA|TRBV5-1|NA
TGCGCCAGCAGCTGGACAGAACTCTCTGGGGCCAACGTCCTGACTTTC
CASSWTELSGANVLTF
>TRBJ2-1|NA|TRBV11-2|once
TGTGCCAGCAGCTTAGGTAGAGGGAGCGTGAATGAGCAGTTCTTC
CASSLGRGSVNEQFF
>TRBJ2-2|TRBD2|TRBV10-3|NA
TGTGCCATCAGTGAGTCCGGGACTAAAGGGGAGCTGTTTTTT
CAISESGTKGELFF
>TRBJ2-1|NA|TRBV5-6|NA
TGTGCCAGCAGCTCCGCCAGGACAGCCTACAATGAGCAGTTCTTC
CASSSARTAYNEQFF
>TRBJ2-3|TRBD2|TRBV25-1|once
TGTGCCAGCAGTGTACCGGGACTAGCTGCAGATACGCAGTATTTT
CASSVPGLAADTQYF
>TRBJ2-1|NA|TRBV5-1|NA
TGCGCCAGCAGCTTGGGGGACAATGAGCAGTTCTTC
CASSLGDNEQFF
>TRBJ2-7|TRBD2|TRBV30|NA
TGTGCCTGGAGGGGACTAGCGGGATTGGGAGAGCAGTACTTC
CAWRGLAGLGEQYF
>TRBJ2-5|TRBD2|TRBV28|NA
TGTGCCAGCAGTCCCCCCGGGGGGGGCTTTGGGACCCAGTACTTC
CASSPPGGGFGTQYF
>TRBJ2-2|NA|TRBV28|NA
TGTGCCAGCAGTTTAAGTTCAGCGAACACCGGGGAGCTGTTTTTT
CASSLSSANTGELFF
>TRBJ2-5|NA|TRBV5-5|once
TGTGCCAGCAGCTCATACGGGGGAGAAGAGACCCAGTACTTC
CASSSYGGEETQYF
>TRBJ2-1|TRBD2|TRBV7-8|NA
TGTGCCAGCAGCAGAGTAGCGGGATATACAAACAATGAGCAGTTCTTC
CASSRVAGYTNNEQFF
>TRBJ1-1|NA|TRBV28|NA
TGTGCCAGCAGGCCTGGCGGGACGGGTGAAGCTTTCTTT
CASRPGGTGEAFF
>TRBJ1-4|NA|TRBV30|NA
TGTGCCTGGAGTGTGGGTGCAACTAATGAAAAACTGTTTTTT
CAWSVGATNEKLFF
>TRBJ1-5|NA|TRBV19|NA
TGTGCCAGTAGTATTAGTCCATGGAGGCGGAGGGATCAGCCCCAGCATTTT
CASSISPWRRRDQPQHF
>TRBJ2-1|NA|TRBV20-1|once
TGCAGTGCACCCCACGGGCCGCAGTTCTTC
CSAPHGPQFF
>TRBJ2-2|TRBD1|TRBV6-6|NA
TGTGCCAGCAGGGATCAGGGGGTTAACACCGGGGAGCTGTTTTTT
CASRDQGVNTGELFF
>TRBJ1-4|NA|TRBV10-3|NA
TGTGCCATCAGCCCAGGTGGTAATGAAAAACTGTTTTTT
CAISPGGNEKLFF
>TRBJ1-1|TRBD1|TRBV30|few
TGTGCCTGGATGAACAGGGGGAGGCCTGAAGCTTTCTTT
CAWMNRGRPEAFF
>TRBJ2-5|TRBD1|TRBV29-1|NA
TGCAGCGGCGGACAGGGGACAGAGACCCAGTACTTC
CSGGQGTETQYF
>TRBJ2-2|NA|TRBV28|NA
TGTGCCAGCAGTTTAGCTACCGGGGAGCTGTTTTTT
CASSLATGELFF
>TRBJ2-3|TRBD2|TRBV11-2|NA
TGTGCCAGCAGCTTCCTAGCGGTCACAGATACGCAGTATTTT
CASSFLAVTDTQYF
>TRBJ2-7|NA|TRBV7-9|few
TGTGCCAGCAGCGATCGGGACCAAACCTACGAGCAGTACTTC
CASSDRDQTYEQYF
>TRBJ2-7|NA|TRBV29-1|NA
TGCAGCGTTACACCCTTTGACATGGGGTACTACGAGCAGTACTTC
CSVTPFDMGYYEQYF
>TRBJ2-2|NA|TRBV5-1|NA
TGCGCCAGCAGCTTGTTACAGATAAACACCGGGGAGCTGTTTTTT
CASSLLQINTGELFF
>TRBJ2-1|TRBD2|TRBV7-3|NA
TGTGCCAGCAGCGTTAGCGGGTCAACCTACAATGAGCAGTTCTTC
CASSVSGSTYNEQFF
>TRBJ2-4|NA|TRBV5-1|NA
TGCGCCAGCAGCTTGGCCCCAACAGGATCCAACATTCAGTACTTC
CASSLAPTGSNIQYF
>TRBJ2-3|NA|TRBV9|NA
TGTGCCAGCAGCGTAGTCGGCGGGAGCACAGATACGCAGTATTTT
CASSVVGGSTDTQYF
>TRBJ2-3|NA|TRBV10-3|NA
TGTGCCATCAGGGCACCCGGGCGGGGCACAGATACGCAGTATTTT
CAIRAPGRGTDTQYF
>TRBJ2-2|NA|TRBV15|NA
TGTGCCACCAGCAGGGGTTACCCGAACACCGGGGAGCTGTTTTTT
CATSRGYPNTGELFF
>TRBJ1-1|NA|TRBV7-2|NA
TGTGCCAGCAGCTTAGACGACAGCATCAGGGAAGCTTTCTTT
CASSLDDSIREAFF
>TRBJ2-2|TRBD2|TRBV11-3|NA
TGTGCCAGCAGCTTAGCCCTAGCGGGGGCGAACACCGGGGAGCTGTTTTTT
CASSLALAGANTGELFF
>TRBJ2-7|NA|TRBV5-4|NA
TGTGCCAGCAGCTTAGGAGGTCCAACTTCCTACGAGCAGTACTTC
CASSLGGPTSYEQYF
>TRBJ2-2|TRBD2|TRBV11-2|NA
TGTGCCAGCACCTCTAGCGGGAGGGCCACCGGGGAGCTGTTTTTT
CASTSSGRATGELFF
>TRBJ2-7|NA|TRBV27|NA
TGTGCCAGCAGTTTCTCGTGGGCAGGGAGGAACGAGCAGTACTTC
CASSFSWAGRNEQYF
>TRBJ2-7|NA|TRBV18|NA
TGTGCCAGCTCACAGGGGCTCGAGCAGTACTTC
CASSQGLEQYF
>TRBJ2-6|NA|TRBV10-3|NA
TGTGCCATCAGTGCGGCCGGGATCGATTTTTCTGGGGCCAACGTCCTGACTTTC
CAISAAGIDFSGANVLTF
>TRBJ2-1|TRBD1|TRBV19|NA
TGTGCCAGCCGGGAAGGGACAGGGTGGTACAATGAGCAGTTCTTC
CASREGTGWYNEQFF
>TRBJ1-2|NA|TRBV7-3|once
TGTGCCAGCAGCGAGACCGGGACGGTTGGCTACACCTTC
CASSETGTVGYTF
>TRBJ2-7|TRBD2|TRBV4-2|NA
TGTGCCAGCAGCCTTCGGACTAGCGGGTTAGACTCCTACGAGCAGTACTTC
CASSLRTSGLDSYEQYF
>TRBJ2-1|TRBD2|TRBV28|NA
TGTGCCAGCAGTGCCCCCAGGGTTCTAACTAGCGGGAGTTCCTCCTACAATGAGCAGTTCTTC
CASSAPRVLTSGSSSYNEQFF
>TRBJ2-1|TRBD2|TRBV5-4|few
TGTGCCAGCAGTAGCGGGAACAATGAGCAGTTCTTC
CASSSGNNEQFF
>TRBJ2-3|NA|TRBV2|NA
TGTGCCAGCAGTGAAAACAGGCTAGATACGCAGTATTTT
CASSENRLDTQYF
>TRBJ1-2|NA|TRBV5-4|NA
TGTGCCAGCAGCTCGCTCCGAAACTATGGCTACACCTTC
CASSSLRNYGYTF
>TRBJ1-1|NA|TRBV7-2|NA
TGTGCCAGCAGTCCCGGGTTCCAGAACACTGAAGCTTTCTTT
CASSPGFQNTEAFF
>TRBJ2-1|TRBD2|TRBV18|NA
TGTGCCAGCTCACCTGGCGGGAGCTACAATGAGCAGTTCTTC
CASSPGGSYNEQFF
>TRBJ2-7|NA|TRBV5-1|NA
TGCGCCAGCAGGGCAAACCCGGAGGGGAGGTACTACGAGCAGTACTTC
CASRANPEGRYYEQYF
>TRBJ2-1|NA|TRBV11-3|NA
TGTGCCAGCAGCTTAAATACGGGGAACTACAATGAGCAGTTCTTC
CASSLNTGNYNEQFF
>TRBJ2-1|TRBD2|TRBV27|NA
TGTGCCAGCAGTTGGGGACTAGCGGGCCCCAATGAGCAGTTCTTC
CASSWGLAGPNEQFF
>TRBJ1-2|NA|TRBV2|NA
TGTGCCAGCAGTGAAGCGGGCCGCACCCATGGCTACACCTTC
CASSEAGRTHGYTF
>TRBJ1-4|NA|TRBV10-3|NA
TGTGCCACAGTGGGGGCGCCGGGGGAAAAACTGTTTTTT
CATVGAPGEKLFF
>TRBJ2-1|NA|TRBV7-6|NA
TGTGCCAGCAGCTTAGCCACATACAATGAGCAGTTCTTC
CASSLATYNEQFF
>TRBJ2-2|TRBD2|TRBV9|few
TGTGCCAGCAGCCCCCCGGGACTAGCGGGAGGTGGCACCGGGGAGCTGTTTTTT
CASSPPGLAGGGTGELFF
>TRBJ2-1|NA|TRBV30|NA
TGTGCCTGGAGAGGAGTTTATGAGCAGTTCTTC
CAWRGVYEQFF